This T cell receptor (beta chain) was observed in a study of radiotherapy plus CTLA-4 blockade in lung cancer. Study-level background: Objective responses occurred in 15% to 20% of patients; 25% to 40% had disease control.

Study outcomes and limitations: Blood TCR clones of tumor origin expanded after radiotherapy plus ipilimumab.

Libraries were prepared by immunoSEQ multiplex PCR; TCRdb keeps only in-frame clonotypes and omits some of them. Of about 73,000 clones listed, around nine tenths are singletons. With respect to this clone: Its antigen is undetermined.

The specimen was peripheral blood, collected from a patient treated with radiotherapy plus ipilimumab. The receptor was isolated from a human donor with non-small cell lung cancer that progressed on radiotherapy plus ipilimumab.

CDR3 sequence: CASSPPRAAGGTGELFF. CDR3 DNA: TGTGCCAGCTCACCACCTCGTGCAGCGGGAGGCACCGGGGAGCTGTTTTTT. This chain links TRBV18 with TRBJ2-2; 9 positions agree with TRBD2. Germline CDR1 and CDR2: KGHSH and LQKENI. CDR3 length: 17 residues. V shed 0 bases and J 4 bases; nucleotides not matched to a gene: 6.